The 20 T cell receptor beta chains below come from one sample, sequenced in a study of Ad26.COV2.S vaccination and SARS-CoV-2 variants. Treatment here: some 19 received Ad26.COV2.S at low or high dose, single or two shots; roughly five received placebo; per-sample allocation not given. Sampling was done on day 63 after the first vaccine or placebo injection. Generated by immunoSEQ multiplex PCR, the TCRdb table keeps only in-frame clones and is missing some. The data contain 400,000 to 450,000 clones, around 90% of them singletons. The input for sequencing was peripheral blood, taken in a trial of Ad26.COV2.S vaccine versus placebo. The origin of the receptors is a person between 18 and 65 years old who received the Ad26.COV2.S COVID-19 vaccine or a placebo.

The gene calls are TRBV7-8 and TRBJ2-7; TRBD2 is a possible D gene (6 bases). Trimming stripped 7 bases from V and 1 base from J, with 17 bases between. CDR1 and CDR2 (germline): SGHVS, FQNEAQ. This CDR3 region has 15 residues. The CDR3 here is CASTPSTRTSYEQYF. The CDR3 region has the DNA TGTGCCAGCACCCCGTCGACTAGGACTTCCTACGAGCAGTACTTC.

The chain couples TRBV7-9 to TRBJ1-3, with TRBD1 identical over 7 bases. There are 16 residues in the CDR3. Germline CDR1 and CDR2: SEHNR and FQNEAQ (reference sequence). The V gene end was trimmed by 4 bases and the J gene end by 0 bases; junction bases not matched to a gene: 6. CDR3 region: CASSWTGESSGNTIYF. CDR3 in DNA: TGTGCCAGCAGCTGGACAGGAGAGAGCTCTGGAAACACCATATATTTT.

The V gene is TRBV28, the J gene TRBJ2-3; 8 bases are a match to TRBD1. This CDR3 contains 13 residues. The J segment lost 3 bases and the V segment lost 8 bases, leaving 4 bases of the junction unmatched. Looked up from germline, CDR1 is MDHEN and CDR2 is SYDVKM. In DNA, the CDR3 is TGTGCCAGCCGGACAGGGAGGACAGATACGCAGTATTTT. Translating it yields CASRTGRTDTQYF.

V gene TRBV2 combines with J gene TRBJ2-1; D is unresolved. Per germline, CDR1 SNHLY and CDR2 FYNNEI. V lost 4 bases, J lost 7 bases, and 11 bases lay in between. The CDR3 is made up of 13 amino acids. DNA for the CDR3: TGTGCCAGCAGTGTTACCCCACTAAATGAGCAGTTCTTC. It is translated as CASSVTPLNEQFF.

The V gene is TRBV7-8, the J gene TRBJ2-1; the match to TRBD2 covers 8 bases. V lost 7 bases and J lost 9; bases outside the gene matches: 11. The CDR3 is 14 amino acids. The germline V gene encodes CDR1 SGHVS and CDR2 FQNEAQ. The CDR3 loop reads CASNTGLAEGEQFF. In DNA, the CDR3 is TGTGCCAGCAACACAGGACTAGCTGAAGGTGAGCAGTTCTTC.

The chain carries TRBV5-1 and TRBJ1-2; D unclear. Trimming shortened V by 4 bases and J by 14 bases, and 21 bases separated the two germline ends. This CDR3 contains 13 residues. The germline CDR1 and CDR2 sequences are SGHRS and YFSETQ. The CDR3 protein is CASSPAGPRGGTF. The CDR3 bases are TGCGCCAGCAGCCCGGCAGGCCCGAGAGGAGGAACCTTC.

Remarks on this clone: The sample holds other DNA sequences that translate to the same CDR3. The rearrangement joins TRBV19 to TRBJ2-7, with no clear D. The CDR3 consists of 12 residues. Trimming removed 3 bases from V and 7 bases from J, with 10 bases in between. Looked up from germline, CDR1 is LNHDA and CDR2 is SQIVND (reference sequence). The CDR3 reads CASSIATGEQYF. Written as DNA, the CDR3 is TGTGCCAGTAGTATCGCGACCGGGGAGCAGTACTTC.

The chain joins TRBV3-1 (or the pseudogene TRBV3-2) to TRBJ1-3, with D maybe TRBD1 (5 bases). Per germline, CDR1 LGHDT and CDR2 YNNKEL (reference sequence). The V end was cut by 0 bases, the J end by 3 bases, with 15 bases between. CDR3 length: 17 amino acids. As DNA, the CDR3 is TGTGCCAGCAGCCAAGATATATTAGGGGTAGGTGGAAACACCATATATTTT. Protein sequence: CASSQDILGVGGNTIYF.

The CDR3 coding sequence is TGTGCCAGCAGCAGCTCTTACGGGTACTCCTACGAGCAGTACTTC. Amino acids: CASSSSYGYSYEQYF. This chain links TRBV6-5 with TRBJ2-7; no clear D. The CDR3 has 15 residues. Germline V lookup: CDR1 MNHEY, CDR2 SVGAGI. V lost 6 bases to trimming and J lost 0 bases, with 15 bases between them.

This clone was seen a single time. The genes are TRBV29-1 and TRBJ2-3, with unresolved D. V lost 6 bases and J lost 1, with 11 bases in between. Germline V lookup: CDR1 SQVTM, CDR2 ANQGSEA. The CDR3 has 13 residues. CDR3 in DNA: TGCAGCGTAGCCGCAGGAGGCACAGATACGCAGTATTTT. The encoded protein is CSVAAGGTDTQYF.

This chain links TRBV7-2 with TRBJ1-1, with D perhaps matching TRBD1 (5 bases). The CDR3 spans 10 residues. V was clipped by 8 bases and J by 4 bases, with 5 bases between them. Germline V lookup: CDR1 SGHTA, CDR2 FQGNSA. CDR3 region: CASQGTEAFF. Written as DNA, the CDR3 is TGTGCCAGCCAGGGCACTGAAGCTTTCTTT.

CDR3 protein: CATSDFGGYGYTF. As DNA, the CDR3 is TGTGCCACCAGTGATTTTGGGGGCTATGGCTACACCTTC. This rearrangement joins TRBV24-1 to TRBJ1-2, with D maybe TRBD1 (5 bases). Trimming stripped 1 base from V and 4 bases from J, with 6 bases between. Germline CDR1 KGHDR, CDR2 SFDVKD. The CDR3 runs 13 residues.

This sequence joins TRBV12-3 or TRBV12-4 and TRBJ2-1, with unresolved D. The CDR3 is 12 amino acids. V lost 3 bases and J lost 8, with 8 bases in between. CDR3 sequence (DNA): TGTGCCAGCAGTTTGAGTCCGGATGAGCAGTTCTTC. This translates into CASSLSPDEQFF.

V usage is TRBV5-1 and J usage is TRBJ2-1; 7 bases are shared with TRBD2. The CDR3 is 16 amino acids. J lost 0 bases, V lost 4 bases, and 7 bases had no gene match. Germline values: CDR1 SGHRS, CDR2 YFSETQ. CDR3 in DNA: TGCGCCAGCAGCGGGAGGGCCCCAAGCTCCTACAATGAGCAGTTCTTC. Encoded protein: CASSGRAPSSYNEQFF.

The CDR3 loop reads CASSKPGRNSYNEQFF. CDR3 coding DNA: TGTGCCAGCAGCAAACCGGGACGGAACTCCTACAATGAGCAGTTCTTC. This chain connects TRBV13 to TRBJ2-1; D may be TRBD1 or TRBD2 (5 bases each). The germline CDR1 and CDR2 sequences are PRHDT and FYEKMQ (reference sequence). Trimming removed 5 bases at V and 0 bases at J, with 14 bases between. The CDR3 totals 16 residues.

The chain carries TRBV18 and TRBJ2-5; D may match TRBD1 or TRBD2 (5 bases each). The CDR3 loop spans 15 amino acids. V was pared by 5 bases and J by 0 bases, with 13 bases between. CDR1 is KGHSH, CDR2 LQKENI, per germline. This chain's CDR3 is CASSYPPGHQETQYF. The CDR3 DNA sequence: TGTGCCAGCTCATACCCACCGGGACACCAAGAGACCCAGTACTTC.

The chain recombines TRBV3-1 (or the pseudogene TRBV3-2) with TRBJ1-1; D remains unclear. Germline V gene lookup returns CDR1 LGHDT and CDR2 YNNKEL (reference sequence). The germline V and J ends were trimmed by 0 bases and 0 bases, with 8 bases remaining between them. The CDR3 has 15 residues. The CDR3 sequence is CASSQEQTLNTEAFF. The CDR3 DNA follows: TGTGCCAGCAGCCAAGAGCAGACCCTGAACACTGAAGCTTTCTTT.

CDR3 in DNA: TGTGCCAGCAGTTCTTCTACACCGTCTAACTATGGCTACACCTTC. It yields the protein CASSSSTPSNYGYTF. This sequence joins TRBV6-2 or TRBV6-3 and TRBJ1-2; D unresolved. Germline V lookup: CDR1 MNHEY, CDR2 SVGEGT. V lost 4 bases to trimming and J lost 0 bases, with 12 bases between them. This CDR3 has 15 residues.

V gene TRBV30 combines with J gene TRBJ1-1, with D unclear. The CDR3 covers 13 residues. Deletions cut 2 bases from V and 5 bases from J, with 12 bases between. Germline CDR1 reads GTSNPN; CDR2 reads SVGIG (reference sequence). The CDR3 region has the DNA TGTGCCTGGAGTTCATCTAGGGAGACTGAAGCTTTCTTT. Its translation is CAWSSSRETEAFF.

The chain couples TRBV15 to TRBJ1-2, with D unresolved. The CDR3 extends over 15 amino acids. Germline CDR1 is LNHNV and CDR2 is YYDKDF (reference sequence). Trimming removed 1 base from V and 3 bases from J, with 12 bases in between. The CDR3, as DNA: TGTGCCACCAGCAGAGTAGAGAACGAGGACTATGGCTACACCTTC. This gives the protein CATSRVENEDYGYTF.